This T cell receptor (beta chain) was recovered during a study of CD8 T cells in Susac syndrome. This CDR3 has 12 residues. V was cut by 4 bases and J by 5 bases, with 12 bases left in between. CDR1 is SQVTM and CDR2 is ANQGSEA in the germline V gene. Blood CD8+ and CD4+ T cells underwent high-throughput TCR beta sequencing. TEMRA cells were FACS-enriched, while CD8+ and CD4+ T cells were negatively isolated. Roughly 0.45 to 1 ug RNA was reverse transcribed with random hexamers. Amplification of the TCR beta CDR3 was carried out by immunoSEQ multiplex PCR, which spanned a total of 54 Vbeta and 13 Jbeta segments. Via MiXCR, TCRdb re-called the immunoSEQ multiplex PCR reads, giving one row per CDR3 protein. The sample consists of 150,000 to 250,000 distinct CDR3 sequences, 90% to 95% of them appearing once.

This sequence was found in a human donor with multiple sclerosis. The rearrangement uses TRBV29-1 and TRBJ2-7, with D unclear. Sequences were obtained from CD4+ T cells from PBMCs. The DNA for the CDR3 is TGCAGCGTTGTCCCCGGTGGGGACGAGCAGTACTTC. The encoded protein is CSVVPGGDEQYF.